Below, 17 T cell receptor beta chains from the same sample are listed, as sequenced in a study of OX40 agonist ivuxolimab in advanced cancers. TCRdb's copy holds only in-frame clones and misses some; the assay was immunoSEQ multiplex PCR. The sample yields under 70,000 clones, around 89% seen once. The material sequenced was CD4+ or CD8+ T cells sorted from blood, taken in a trial of the OX40 agonist ivuxolimab. Every receptor here comes from an adult with an advanced solid tumor such as melanoma, head and neck, liver or kidney cancer.

The chain employs TRBV5-1 and TRBJ2-1; 7 bases align to TRBD2. In germline, CDR1 is SGHRS, CDR2 YFSETQ. With V trimmed by 4 bases and J by 6 bases, 10 bases remained unmatched. CDR3 length: 15 amino acids. The DNA for the CDR3 is TGCGCCAGCAGCCCGATGACTAGCCTGGGCAATGAGCAGTTCTTC. Protein product: CASSPMTSLGNEQFF.

The V gene is TRBV27, the J gene TRBJ2-1; TRBD2 is a possible D gene (6 bases). Deletions cut 2 bases from V and 3 bases from J, with 11 bases between. Germline CDR1 is MNHEY and CDR2 is SMNVEV (reference sequence). The CDR3 loop spans 15 amino acids. This CDR3 reads CASSLSWRGYNEQFF. CDR3 coding DNA: TGTGCCAGCAGTTTAAGCTGGCGGGGCTACAATGAGCAGTTCTTC.

On this clone: Germline and junction disagree at one end, which may indicate a read error. This sequence joins TRBV7-7 and TRBJ2-5; D unclear. Looked up from germline, CDR1 is SSHAT and CDR2 is FNYEAQ (reference sequence). The CDR3 covers 12 residues. This CDR3 reads CASSVLGETQYF. The CDR3 region has the DNA TGTGCTAGCAGCGTCTTAGGAGAGACCCAGTACTTC.

This clone was picked up one time. This chain uses TRBV27 with TRBJ2-5; 8 bases map to TRBD1. The DNA end favors TRBJ2-7, so the J call may be wrong. The CDR3 spans 15 residues. CDR1 and CDR2 from the germline V gene are MNHEY and SMNVEV (reference sequence). The chain's CDR3 is CASSWTGSGSYEQYF. The CDR3 DNA reads as TGTGCCAGCAGTTGGACAGGGTCGGGATCCTACGAGCAGTACTTC.

This sequence joins TRBV5-6 and TRBJ1-1; D is undetermined. Between the trimmed V and J ends, which lost 1 base and 7 bases, there was a span of 11 bases. CDR3 length: 13 amino acids. Per germline, CDR1 SGHDT and CDR2 YYEEEE. As DNA, the CDR3 is TGTGCCAGCAGCTTGAACAAGATAAATGAAGCTTTCTTT. The encoded protein is CASSLNKINEAFF.

The V call is TRBV10-3, the J call TRBJ1-3; 11 positions agree with TRBD1. The V gene end was trimmed by 4 bases and the J gene end by 8 bases; junction bases not matched to a gene: 4. This CDR3 comprises 14 residues. Germline V gene lookup returns CDR1 ENHRY and CDR2 SYGVKD. CDR3 amino acids: CAISGTGGGHTIYF. In DNA form, the CDR3 reads TGTGCCATCAGTGGGACAGGGGGCGGCCACACCATATATTTT.

The rearrangement uses TRBV19 and TRBJ1-2, with D tentatively TRBD1 (5 bases). Trimming took off 5 bases at V and 8 bases at J, with 30 bases between the two ends. The germline V gene has CDR1 LNHDA and CDR2 SQIVND (reference sequence). There are 18 residues in the CDR3. CDR3 in DNA: TGTGCCAGTAGTCGACGAGGACCCGGGGACTCGAGTCCGGGGGGCTACACCTTC. Protein product: CASSRRGPGDSSPGGYTF.

The chain uses TRBV7-3 and TRBJ1-1; D is ambiguous. Germline-derived CDR1 and CDR2 are SGHTA and FQGTGA. The CDR3 is 13 amino acids. Trimming stripped 1 base from V and 1 base from J, with 4 bases between. In nucleotides, the CDR3 is TGTGCCAGCAGCTTAATAAGGAACACTGAAGCTTTCTTT. Residues: CASSLIRNTEAFF.

This sequence joins TRBV11-2 and TRBJ2-5; 8 nucleotides line up with TRBD2. The CDR3 runs 15 residues. With V trimmed by 2 bases and J by 4 bases, 6 bases remained unmatched. Germline CDR1 is SGHAT and CDR2 is FQNNGV. The CDR3 loop reads CASSLRPGGSETQYF. The CDR3 DNA is TGTGCCAGCAGCTTACGTCCGGGGGGGTCAGAGACCCAGTACTTC.

A single count supports this clone. The chain carries TRBV6-5 and TRBJ1-3, with 7 positions matching TRBD1. Germline V gene data show CDR1 as MNHEY and CDR2 as SVGAGI. CDR3 length: 16 amino acids. The junction had 10 bases not matched to a gene; V was cut back by 4 bases and J by 4 bases. DNA of the CDR3: TGTGCCAGCAGTTCCTATACAGGGGCTGTGGGAAACACCATATATTTT. Encoded protein: CASSSYTGAVGNTIYF.

CDR3 amino acids: CASSDPHISSSYEQYF. The DNA of the CDR3 is TGTGCCAGCAGTGACCCTCACATATCGAGCTCCTACGAGCAGTACTTC. V and J are TRBV2 and TRBJ2-7, with no clear D. V lost 3 bases to trimming and J lost 0 bases, with 15 bases between them. This CDR3 is built from 16 residues. Per the germline V gene, CDR1 is SNHLY and CDR2 is FYNNEI.

The chain has TRBV6-5 and TRBJ2-6; 8 nucleotides match TRBD1. The CDR3 is made up of 15 amino acids. The germline gives CDR1 MNHEY, CDR2 SVGAGI. The V and J ends lost 5 bases and 2 bases, in that order; junction bases with no gene match: 2. CDR3 in amino acids: CASSPTGAGANVLTF. The CDR3 region has the DNA TGTGCCAGCAGTCCGACAGGGGCTGGGGCCAACGTCCTGACTTTC.

The chain couples TRBV19 to TRBJ2-2, with unresolved D. V lost 6 bases and J 5 bases, leaving 7 bases between the germline ends. CDR1 LNHDA and CDR2 SQIVND come from the germline V gene (reference sequence). The CDR3 runs to 12 residues. CDR3 nucleotide sequence: TGTGCCAGTAGGAAGCGAACCGGGGAGCTGTTTTTT. This sequence encodes CASRKRTGELFF.

The chain joins TRBV7-2 to TRBJ2-3; D may correspond to TRBD1 or TRBD2 (5 bases each). CDR3 length equals 14 residues. Germline CDR1 reads SGHTA; CDR2 reads FQGNSA. Trimming stripped 6 bases from V and 4 bases from J, with 14 bases between. CDR3 sequence reads: CASRPRGTSDTQYF. DNA of the CDR3: TGTGCCAGCAGGCCCCGGGGCACCTCAGATACGCAGTATTTT. Filled out from reference TRBV7-2 and TRBJ2-3, the complete variable domain reads GAGVSQSPSNKVTEKGKDVELRCDPISGHTALYWYRQSLGQGLEFLIYFQGNSAPDKSGLPSDRFSAERTGGSVSTLTIQRTQQEDSAVYLCASRPRGTSDTQYFGPGTRLTVL.

V usage is TRBV7-3 and J usage is TRBJ2-1, with D tentatively TRBD2 (6 bases). The CDR3 consists of 13 residues. Germline V gives CDR1 SGHTA, CDR2 FQGTGA. The V end lost 3 bases, the J end lost 8 bases, and 11 bases lay between the germline ends. The CDR3 sequence: CASSFRRGYEQFF. CDR3 in DNA: TGTGCCAGCAGCTTTAGGAGGGGCTATGAGCAGTTCTTC.

The V call is TRBV5-1, the J call TRBJ2-5; TRBD2 might be the D (6 bases). Trimming cost V 4 bases and J 5 bases, with 18 bases left between them. The CDR3 is 15 amino acids. The germline V gene has CDR1 SGHRS and CDR2 YFSETQ. The CDR3 region has the DNA TGCGCCAGCAGCCCCGGGGGTAGGTCGGGGGAGACCCAGTACTTC. Translation: CASSPGGRSGETQYF.

Notes on this clone: An end of the junction differs from the germline gene, which may be a read error. CDR3 nucleotide sequence: TGTGCTAGCAGCTTGGGGGGGACCTACAATGAGCAGTTCTTC. As protein: CASSLGGTYNEQFF. V gene TRBV7-7 combines with J gene TRBJ2-1, with 7 bases lining up with TRBD2. This CDR3 has 14 residues. Germline-derived CDR1 and CDR2 are SSHAT and FNYEAQ (reference sequence).